These T cell receptor beta chains were read from a single sample in a study of T cells in Graves' hyperthyroidism and ophthalmopathy. MiXCR was run by TCRdb on the multiplex PCR reads, yielding one entry per CDR3 protein. The sample comprises about 600,000 distinct CDR3 sequences, about 16% of which are singletons, and roughly 3.5% rests with the top ten. Sequenced: blood. These receptor sequences come from a woman aged 40 to 50 with Graves' ophthalmopathy. Each CDR3 is given with its conserved first and last residue. The D gene is left open where the match is weak. Clone size, where shown, is once, few, many, or a class for clones that have expanded.

abundance	d_gene	j_gene	v_gene	CDR3nt	CDR3aa
many	.	TRBJ1-6	TRBV5-1	TGCGCCAGCAGCTTGGTGGTCAGCTGGGGTTCACCCCTCCACTTT	CASSLVVSWGSPLHF
many	.	TRBJ2-1	TRBV11-2	TGTGCCAGCAGCTCCGAACAGCACCGGGAGCAGTTCTTC	CASSSEQHREQFF
.	TRBD2	TRBJ2-7	TRBV7-9	TGTGCCAGCAGCCGTATCTCGGGCGGGAGCGGCTACGAGCAGTACTTC	CASSRISGGSGYEQYF
many	TRBD2	TRBJ2-1	TRBV14	TGTGCCAGCAGCCAAGTGATGGGACTAGCTAACAATGAGCAGTTCTTC	CASSQVMGLANNEQFF
many	.	TRBJ1-5	TRBV6-1	TGTGCCAGCAGTGAGAGACATAGACAGCCCCAGCATTTT	CASSERHRQPQHF
many	.	TRBJ2-3	TRBV20-1	TGCAGTGCTCAGATAAGACAGGTCTCCCCAGATACGCAGTATTTT	CSAQIRQVSPDTQYF
many	TRBD1	TRBJ2-7	TRBV11-2	TGTGCCAGCAGCTATAGCCGGGACAGGAGCTCCTACGAGCAGTACTTC	CASSYSRDRSSYEQYF
.	TRBD2	TRBJ2-1	TRBV19	TGTGCCAGTAGTGAAAGAGCGGGAGGGAGGTCCTACAATGAGCAGTTCTTC	CASSERAGGRSYNEQFF
few	.	TRBJ2-7	TRBV28	TGTGCCAGCAGTTTGGAGACAACGCTTTACGAGCAGTACTTC	CASSLETTLYEQYF
many	TRBD2	TRBJ2-5	TRBV7-8	TGTGCCAGCAGCACGGGGACTAGCGGGTCAGCGGAGACCCAGTACTTC	CASSTGTSGSAETQYF
many	.	TRBJ2-7	TRBV3-1	TGTGCCAGCAGCCTCACTTGGGGCTCCCACGAGCAGTACTTC	CASSLTWGSHEQYF
few	.	TRBJ2-6	TRBV20-1	TGCAGTGCTATAGACGGGGCGTCCTCTGGGGCCAACGTCCTGACTTTC	CSAIDGASSGANVLTF
many	.	TRBJ1-2	TRBV29-1	TGCAGCGTTGATACGGACAGCGGCCTCTATGGCTACACCTTC	CSVDTDSGLYGYTF
.	.	TRBJ2-1	TRBV6-1	TGTGCCAGCAGCCTACCCCTCGGTGAGCAGTTCTTC	CASSLPLGEQFF
many	TRBD1	TRBJ1-1	TRBV28	TGTGCCAGCGGACAGGGGGCTGTTGAAGCTTTCTTT	CASGQGAVEAFF
.	.	TRBJ2-5	TRBV30	TGTGCCTGGGGCATGACTAGTGGGAGAGAGACCCAGTACTTC	CAWGMTSGRETQYF
many	.	TRBJ2-7	TRBV28	TGTGCCAGCAGCTCGGGACCTCGGATGGAGCAGTACTTC	CASSSGPRMEQYF
many	.	TRBJ2-2	TRBV18	TGTGCCAGCACCCCATTGTCGACAGGGAACACCGGGGAGCTGTTTTTT	CASTPLSTGNTGELFF
many	.	TRBJ1-1	TRBV15	TGTGCCACCAGCAGAGACTCCGGCACTGAAGCTTTCTTT	CATSRDSGTEAFF
few	.	TRBJ2-7	TRBV6-1	TGTGCCAGCCACACTAGATCCCCTCCCTACGAGCAGTACTTC	CASHTRSPPYEQYF
few	TRBD1	TRBJ1-5	TRBV27	TGTGCCAGCAGTTCTTCCGGGACAGGGGGGAGCAATCAGCCCCAGCATTTT	CASSSSGTGGSNQPQHF
.	.	TRBJ1-3	TRBV15	TGTGCCACCAGAAGAGACGCGATGGGCTCTGGAAACACCACATATTTT	CATRRDAMGSGNTTYF
few	.	TRBJ2-1	TRBV12-3/TRBV12-4	TGTGCCAGCAGTTTAGCGCTCGCCCATTACAATGAGCAGTTCTTC	CASSLALAHYNEQFF
many	TRBD1	TRBJ1-1	TRBV18	TGTGCCAGCTCGCCGAACCAGGGGGACACTGAAGCTTTCTTT	CASSPNQGDTEAFF
few	.	TRBJ2-1	TRBV12-3/TRBV12-4	TGTGCCAGCAGTTTAGCGGGCCCCAACAATGAGCAGTTCTTC	CASSLAGPNNEQFF
many	.	TRBJ2-7	TRBV2	TGTGCCAGCAGTGAATACGGGGGCGGCGAGCAGTACTTC	CASSEYGGGEQYF
.	TRBD2	TRBJ2-7	TRBV2	TGTGCCAGCGGAGCGGGAGACGAGCAGTACTTC	CASGAGDEQYF
few	.	TRBJ2-3	TRBV9	TGTGCCAGCAGCGTAGCTATTAGCACAGATACGCAGTATTTT	CASSVAISTDTQYF
.	.	TRBJ1-4	TRBV10-2	TGCGCCAGCAGTGAGAGCTGGACAAGCTTAAACGAAAAACTGTTTTTT	CASSESWTSLNEKLFF
many	.	TRBJ2-1	TRBV7-3	TGTGCCAGCAGGTACATTGAGCAGTTCTTC	CASRYIEQFF
many	.	TRBJ2-1	TRBV7-2	TGTGCCAGCAGCGCCCAGACAACGGTCTACAATGAGCAGTTCTTC	CASSAQTTVYNEQFF
few	.	TRBJ2-1	TRBV5-1	TGCGCCAGCAGCTTGGCGAACAGAGGCTACAATGAGCAGTTCTTC	CASSLANRGYNEQFF
many	.	TRBJ2-3	TRBV28	TGTGCCAGCAGTCCCTACCTCCGGGTTTGGCGGAAATCAAGCACAGATACGCAGTATTTT	CASSPYLRVWRKSSTDTQYF
many	.	TRBJ2-5	TRBV2	TGTGCCAGCAGTGGCACTAGCCAAGAGACCCAGTACTTC	CASSGTSQETQYF
.	.	TRBJ1-1	TRBV9	TGTGCCAGCAGCACATCGGGGCAGATGAACACTGAAGCTTTCTTT	CASSTSGQMNTEAFF
.	.	TRBJ2-1	TRBV24-1	.	CATSDFGAGRKQFF
.	.	TRBJ2-6	TRBV6-4	TGTGCCAGCAGCCGGACAGAGAGCTCTGGGGCCAACGTCCTGACTTTC	CASSRTESSGANVLTF
.	.	TRBJ2-6	TRBV7-2	TGTGCCAGCAGCTTAGCTCCTCTCCAGAGCTCTGGGGCCAACGTCCTGACTTTC	CASSLAPLQSSGANVLTF
few	TRBD2	TRBJ2-1	TRBV18	TGTGCCAGCGCCCCCGGGGGGGGATCCTACAATGAGCAGTTCTTC	CASAPGGGSYNEQFF
few	TRBD1	TRBJ1-5	TRBV6-2/TRBV6-3	TGTGCCAGCAGTAAGACAGGGGGCTCGGAGCCCCAGCATTTT	CASSKTGGSEPQHF
.	.	TRBJ1-1	TRBV20-1	TGCAGTGCTCCCCGTTACAGGGTTACTGAAGCTTTCTTT	CSAPRYRVTEAFF
many	.	TRBJ2-7	TRBV20-1	TGCAGTGCTAGTCCGGGGGACGTAGGGACATCCTACGAGCAGTACTTC	CSASPGDVGTSYEQYF
few	.	TRBJ1-2	TRBV14	TGTGCCAGCAGCAGAATGGGGGCATCCTATGGCTACACCTTC	CASSRMGASYGYTF
.	TRBD2	TRBJ2-1	TRBV2	TGTGCCAGCAGAGGACCGGGACTAGCAAGTGGGTGGCAGTTCTTC	CASRGPGLASGWQFF
.	.	TRBJ2-7	TRBV15	TGTGCCACCAGCAGAGATAGATCGGGGGTTGCTTACGAGCAGTACTTC	CATSRDRSGVAYEQYF
few	TRBD2	TRBJ2-1	TRBV10-3	TGTGCCATCAGTGAGTCGATACCAGCGGGAGGTCCAAATGAGCAGTTCTTC	CAISESIPAGGPNEQFF
many	.	TRBJ2-7	TRBV5-1	TGCGCCAGCAGCTTTGGAGGGTTCAGAGACTACGAGCAGTACTTC	CASSFGGFRDYEQYF
many	.	TRBJ2-4	TRBV7-6	TGTGCCAGCAGCTTAGGTGGGGGGAGTGTAGCCAAAAACATTCAGTACTTC	CASSLGGGSVAKNIQYF
few	.	TRBJ2-1	TRBV19	TGTGCCAGTAGTATGGCGATCTCCTACAATGAGCAGTTCTTC	CASSMAISYNEQFF
.	.	TRBJ1-5	TRBV5-1	TGCGCCAGCAGCGAGGGTCCGGGGAGCAATCAGCCCCAGCATTTT	CASSEGPGSNQPQHF
.	.	TRBJ2-5	TRBV3-1	TGTGCCAGCAGCCCCCACGGGGGGCTGGGGGAGACCCAGTACTTC	CASSPHGGLGETQYF
few	.	TRBJ1-3	TRBV6-1	TGTGCCAGCATTCTATCGGGCCTCGGGAGCTCTGGAAACACCATATATTTT	CASILSGLGSSGNTIYF
few	.	TRBJ2-2	TRBV24-1	TGTGCCACCAAAGGGAGTGGGTACACCGGGGAGCTGTTTTTT	CATKGSGYTGELFF
few	.	TRBJ1-2	TRBV20-1	TGCAGTGCCACATCGATCATGGGTGGCTACACCTTC	CSATSIMGGYTF
.	.	TRBJ1-5	TRBV27	TGTGCCAGCAGATCGGGACAAATTCATCAGCCCCAGCATTTT	CASRSGQIHQPQHF
many	TRBD2	TRBJ2-5	TRBV20-1	TGCAGTGCTAGTACTAGCGGGGGGGATCAAGAGACCCAGTACTTC	CSASTSGGDQETQYF
.	.	TRBJ2-1	TRBV7-9	TGTGCCAGCAGCCCTCGGGGGAGCGGCACCTACAATGAGCAGTTCTTC	CASSPRGSGTYNEQFF
many	TRBD1	TRBJ1-1	TRBV28	TGTGCCAGCAGTTTGGGGACAGGGATTCAAGCTTTCTTT	CASSLGTGIQAFF
few	.	TRBJ1-6	TRBV28	TGTGCCAGCAGTTACGCCCGGCCCGGGTCCTCACCCCTCCACTTT	CASSYARPGSSPLHF
many	TRBD1	TRBJ2-1	TRBV20-1	TGCAGTGCTAGTTTGACAGGGGTGCGCTTCAATGAGCAGTTCTTC	CSASLTGVRFNEQFF